The sequence of this T cell receptor (beta chain) was determined in a study of blood T cell repertoires in COVID-19. For the study at large: The samples span acute and convalescent COVID-19 from the United States, Italy and Spain. PBMCs, B-cell-depleted T cells, or T cells were the source of the cDNA or gDNA that made up the material.

The V gene's germline CDR1 is SGHNT and CDR2 YENEEA. Trimming removed 5 bases from V and 5 bases from J, with 15 bases in between. The CDR3 length is 15 residues. As processed by the authors: Counts of nucleated cells, estimated from reference gene primer amplification, were obtained. Method: immunoSEQ multiplex PCR; TCRdb's copy keeps in-frame clones and lacks some. The V and J calls and the clone size are those of that table, but D and trimming were determined from the DNA. The top ten hold approximately 4% of the sample, which has 130,000 or so clones, about 85% seen once. V usage is TRBV11-3 and J usage is TRBJ2-2; weak D call: TRBD1 (6 bases). The TCR originated in a human donor in a cohort sampled during active COVID-19. What was sequenced was peripheral blood. The CDR3 protein is CASSRTGTQTGELFF. CDR3 nucleotides: TGTGCCAGCAGCCGCACCGGGACACAGACCGGGGAGCTGTTTTTT. The full variable domain, its missing parts supplied by reference TRBV11-3 and TRBJ2-2, is EAGVVQSPRYKIIEKKQPVAFWCNPISGHNTLYWYLQNLGQGPELLIRYENEEAVDDSQLPKDRFSAERLKGVDSTLKIQPAELGDSAVYLCASSRTGTQTGELFFGEGSRLTVL.